The 3 T cell receptor beta chains below come from one sample, sequenced in a study of blood T cell repertoires in COVID-19. Profiled with immunoSEQ multiplex PCR; TCRdb holds only in-frame clones, not every one. The sample comprises some 290,000 clones, roughly 90% of which are singletons, and 2.5% to 3.5% rests with the top ten. Sequenced material: peripheral blood. The receptors stem from a woman aged 30 to 39 with COVID-19, enrolled during active disease.

V is TRBV14 and J is TRBJ1-4, with 8 bases that match TRBD1. The CDR3 length is 15 residues. Germline V gene sequence: CDR1 SGHDN, CDR2 FVKESK. The V gene end was trimmed by 6 bases and the J gene end by 4 bases; junction bases not matched to a gene: 7. CDR3 nucleotide sequence: TGTGCCAGCAGTCCTATAACAGGGGGTAATGAAAAACTGTTTTTT. As protein: CASSPITGGNEKLFF.

This chain links TRBV2 with TRBJ1-2; D not resolved. Germline V gene data show CDR1 as SNHLY and CDR2 as FYNNEI. CDR3 size: 14 residues. Deletions cut 6 bases from V and 0 bases from J, with 11 bases between. CDR3 DNA: TGTGCCAGCAGAAAAACCGGGACTAACTATGGCTACACCTTC. Residues: CASRKTGTNYGYTF.

This chain uses TRBV2 with TRBJ1-1; perhaps TRBD1 as D (6 bases). The CDR3 covers 15 residues. CDR1 is SNHLY and CDR2 is FYNNEI in the germline V gene. V was trimmed by 2 bases and J by 1 base, leaving 11 bases between them. The CDR3 spells CASSEFAGENTEAFF. CDR3 nucleotides: TGTGCCAGCAGTGAATTCGCAGGGGAGAACACTGAAGCTTTCTTT.